The present T cell receptor (beta chain) was sequenced within a study of blood T cell repertoires in COVID-19. Original processing notes: Reference gene primer amplification yielded estimated nucleated cell counts. Libraries were prepared by immunoSEQ multiplex PCR; TCRdb keeps only in-frame clonotypes and omits some of them. The V and J calls and the clone size are those of that table, but D and trimming were determined from the DNA. The table shows 52,000 or so clones, with approximately 84% occurring only once. CDR3 length equals 13 residues. V lost 4 bases, J lost 7 bases, and 3 bases stayed unmatched. The V gene's germline CDR1 is KGHDR and CDR2 SFDVKD.

Sequenced material: peripheral blood. The chain employs TRBV24-1 and TRBJ1-2; TRBD1 matches 9 bases. This TCR came from a human donor in a cohort sampled during active COVID-19. For the CDR3, the DNA is TGTGCCACCAGTGAGCGGGACAGGGCTGGCTACACCTTC. As protein: CATSERDRAGYTF.